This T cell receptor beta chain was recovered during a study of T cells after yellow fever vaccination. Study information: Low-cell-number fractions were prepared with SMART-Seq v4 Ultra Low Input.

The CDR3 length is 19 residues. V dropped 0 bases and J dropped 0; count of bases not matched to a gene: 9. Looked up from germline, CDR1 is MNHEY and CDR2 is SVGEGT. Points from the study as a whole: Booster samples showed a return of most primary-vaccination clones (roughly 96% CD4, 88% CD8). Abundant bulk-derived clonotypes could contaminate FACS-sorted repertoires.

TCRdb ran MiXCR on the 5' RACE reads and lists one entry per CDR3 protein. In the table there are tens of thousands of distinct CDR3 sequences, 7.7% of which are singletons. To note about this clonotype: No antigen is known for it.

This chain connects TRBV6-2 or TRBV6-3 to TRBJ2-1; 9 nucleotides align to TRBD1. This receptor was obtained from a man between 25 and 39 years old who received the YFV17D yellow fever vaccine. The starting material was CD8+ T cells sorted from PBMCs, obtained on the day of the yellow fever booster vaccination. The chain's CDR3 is CASSYSRTGALSSYNEQFF. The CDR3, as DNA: TGTGCCAGCAGTTACTCACGGACAGGGGCCCTCAGCTCCTACAATGAGCAGTTCTTC.